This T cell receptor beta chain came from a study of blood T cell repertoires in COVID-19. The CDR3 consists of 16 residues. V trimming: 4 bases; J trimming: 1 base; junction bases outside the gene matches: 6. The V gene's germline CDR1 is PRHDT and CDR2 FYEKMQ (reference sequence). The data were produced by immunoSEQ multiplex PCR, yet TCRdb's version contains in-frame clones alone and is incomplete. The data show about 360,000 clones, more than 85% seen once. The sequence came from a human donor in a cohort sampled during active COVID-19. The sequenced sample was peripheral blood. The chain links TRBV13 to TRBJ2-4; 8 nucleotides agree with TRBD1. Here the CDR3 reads CASSSLRTGAKNIQYF. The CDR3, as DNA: TGTGCCAGCAGCTCGCTTAGGACAGGGGCCAAAAACATTCAGTACTTC.